The next 32 T cell receptor beta chains were all read from a single sample in a study of response to subunit inactivated influenza vaccine. Using its own MiXCR run on the RT-PCR reads, TCRdb lists one record per CDR3 protein. The repertoire has 590,000 or so distinct CDR3 sequences, approximately 15% of them found once; the top ten carry about 7.4%. This specimen was PBMCs from blood, taken 14 days before vaccination. Receptor source: a man aged 50-59 years who received an inactivated influenza vaccine.

The V and J genes are TRBV7-2 and TRBJ2-7, with D perhaps given as TRBD1 or TRBD2 (6 bases each). V dropped 5 bases and J dropped 5 bases, with 16 bases sitting between them. CDR3 length equals 14 residues. Germline V CDR1 and CDR2: SGHTA, FQGNSA. The CDR3 loop reads CASSLIRRGDEQYF. Written as DNA, the CDR3 is TGTGCCAGCAGCCTAATTAGGAGGGGGGACGAGCAGTACTTC.

This clonotype appeared a few times. The V gene is TRBV20-1, the J gene TRBJ2-5; 8 nucleotides agree with TRBD1. In germline, CDR1 is DFQATT, CDR2 SNEGSKA (reference sequence). Germline trimming cut 6 bases from V and 1 base from J; bases unmatched to any gene: 4. The CDR3 loop spans 13 amino acids. The CDR3 DNA sequence: TGCAGTGCAACGGACAGGGTCCAAGAGACCCAGTACTTC. Residues: CSATDRVQETQYF.

This clonotype was counted a few times. This chain's CDR3 is CASILPRWGGLSYEQYF. Here the CDR3 DNA reads TGTGCCAGCATATTACCTCGCTGGGGCGGACTCTCCTACGAGCAGTACTTC. The chain couples TRBV6-5 to TRBJ2-7; tentatively, D is TRBD1 or TRBD2 (5 bases each). Germline V gene lookup returns CDR1 MNHEY and CDR2 SVGAGI. There are 17 residues in the CDR3. With 7 bases removed from V and 0 bases from J, the gap between germline ends came to 22 bases.

This clonotype showed up just a few times. The rearrangement uses TRBV7-9 and TRBJ2-1; 14 positions match TRBD2. Germline assignment: CDR1 SEHNR and CDR2 FQNEAQ (reference sequence). The CDR3 covers 13 residues. The CDR3 bases are TGTGCGCCGGGACTAGCGGGAGTTAGTGAGCAGTTCTTC. It encodes CAPGLAGVSEQFF.

Written as DNA, the CDR3 is TGTGCCAGCAGCTTTAGGACAGGGGACACCGGGGAGCTGTTTTTT. The encoded protein is CASSFRTGDTGELFF. This chain joins TRBV7-2 and TRBJ2-2; TRBD1 matches at 9 bases. Germline CDR1 is SGHTA and CDR2 is FQGNSA. Trimming took 3 bases from V and 3 from J; bases not matched to a gene: 2. The CDR3 is 15 residues long.

CDR3 DNA: TGTGCCAGCAGCAAAACAGGGGTCTCTGGAAACACCATATATTTT. This translates into CASSKTGVSGNTIYF. The rearrangement uses TRBV7-9 and TRBJ1-3; 7 positions match TRBD1. J lost 0 bases, V lost 5 bases, and 4 bases had no gene match. CDR3 length: 15 amino acids. Germline V CDR1 and CDR2: SEHNR, FQNEAQ (reference sequence).

This chain uses TRBV4-2 with TRBJ2-4; D is unclear. CDR1 and CDR2 from the germline V gene are LGHNA and YNFKEQ. Trimming took 0 bases from V and 0 from J, leaving 3 bases between them. There are 14 residues in the CDR3. The CDR3 protein is CASSQDLAKNIQYF. CDR3 DNA sequence: TGTGCCAGCAGCCAAGACTTAGCCAAAAACATTCAGTACTTC.

This clonotype was observed a handful of times. The rearrangement joins TRBV27 to TRBJ1-2; TRBD1 might be the D (6 bases). V gave up 4 bases and J gave up 5 bases, with 14 bases separating them. Germline V gene lookup returns CDR1 MNHEY and CDR2 SMNVEV (reference sequence). The CDR3 is made up of 14 amino acids. The CDR3 region is CASSSQGLGYGYTF. The CDR3 nucleotides read TGTGCCAGCAGTTCACAGGGTCTGGGGTATGGCTACACCTTC.

This clonotype was recorded a few times. The chain recombines TRBV6-1 with TRBJ2-7, with unresolved D. The germline V gene has CDR1 MNHNS and CDR2 SASEGT. V dropped 0 bases and J dropped 2 bases, with 11 bases sitting between them. CDR3 length equals 15 residues. The CDR3: CASSEASQLAYEQYF. CDR3 bases: TGTGCCAGCAGTGAAGCCTCACAGCTCGCCTACGAGCAGTACTTC.

This clonotype has only a few counts. The chain couples TRBV10-3 to TRBJ2-3; TRBD1 matches 7 bases. The CDR3 sequence is 17 residues long. After removal of 0 bases from V and 2 bases from J, the junction contained 8 bases not matched to a gene. The germline gives CDR1 ENHRY, CDR2 SYGVKD. The CDR3 DNA is TGTGCCATCAGTGAGTCGAGGGTGGACAGGCTCACAGATACGCAGTATTTT. Translation gives CAISESRVDRLTDTQYF.

The chain joins TRBV7-9 to TRBJ2-1; TRBD2 matches at 9 bases. The CDR3 runs to 15 residues. V shed 6 bases, J shed 6 bases, and the junction held 9 bases outside the gene matches. CDR1 is SEHNR and CDR2 is FQNEAQ in the germline V gene (reference sequence). DNA for the CDR3: TGTGCCAGCAGGCCCGGGACTAGCTTTTTCAATGAGCAGTTCTTC. Translation: CASRPGTSFFNEQFF.

Ten or more counts support this clonotype. The chain is built from TRBV5-1 and TRBJ2-5, with 10 bases fitting TRBD1. The J segment lost 4 bases and the V segment lost 0 bases, leaving 0 bases of the junction unmatched. CDR3 size: 14 residues. Germline-derived CDR1 and CDR2 are SGHRS and YFSETQ. The CDR3 spells CASSLGQGAETQYF. For the CDR3, the DNA is TGCGCCAGCAGCTTGGGACAGGGGGCAGAGACCCAGTACTTC.

The chain is built from TRBV6-5 and TRBJ1-2; D is unresolved. CDR3 size: 14 residues. Germline V lookup: CDR1 MNHEY, CDR2 SVGAGI. V lost 1 base and J lost 3, with 9 bases in between. The CDR3 DNA is TGTGCCAGCAGTTACTACGAGGGCGACTATGGCTACACCTTC. This translates into CASSYYEGDYGYTF.

In the case of this clonotype: At one end, the junction sequence differs from germline, possibly due to a read error. The chain is built from TRBV15 and TRBJ2-3; D call uncertain. The germline V gene has CDR1 LNHNV and CDR2 YYDKDF (reference sequence). CDR3 length equals 8 residues. CDR3 DNA sequence: TGTGCCACCAAGTTGACCCCTTTT. Its protein product is CATKLTPF.

This clonotype was seen only a few times. CDR3 nucleotide sequence: TGCGCCAGCAGCCCGGACACTTGGGCTTACAATGAGCAGTTCTTC. This sequence encodes CASSPDTWAYNEQFF. The rearrangement uses TRBV5-1 and TRBJ2-1; tentatively, D is TRBD1 (5 bases). V was pared by 4 bases and J by 4 bases, with 15 bases between. The CDR3 length is 15 residues. Per the germline V gene, CDR1 is SGHRS and CDR2 is YFSETQ. The complete variable domain, with remaining parts taken from reference TRBV5-1 and TRBJ2-1, reads KAGVTQTPRYLIKTRGQQVTLSCSPISGHRSVSWYQQTPGQGLQFLFEYFSETQRNKGNFPGRFSGRQFSNSRSEMNVSTLELGDSALYLCASSPDTWAYNEQFFGPGTRLTVL.

V is TRBV29-1 and J is TRBJ2-7, with 9 bases aligning to TRBD1. Trimming at V came to 6 bases and at J to 5 bases, leaving 5 bases not matched to a gene. Germline V gene sequence: CDR1 SQVTM, CDR2 ANQGSEA. The CDR3 runs 12 residues. CDR3 nucleotide sequence: TGCAGCGTCAAGGGACAGGGAGACGAGCAGTACTTC. Amino acids: CSVKGQGDEQYF.

The genes are TRBV7-8 and TRBJ2-1; D call uncertain. V lost 4 bases and J 7 bases, leaving 20 bases between the germline ends. The germline V gene has CDR1 SGHVS and CDR2 FQNEAQ. CDR3 length: 16 amino acids. CDR3 amino acids: CASSSGPGSIGNEQFF. CDR3 sequence (DNA): TGTGCCAGCAGCTCAGGACCCGGGTCTATAGGAAATGAGCAGTTCTTC.

This clonotype was detected ten times or more. The rearrangement links TRBV18 to TRBJ1-5; TRBD1 might be the D (6 bases). The CDR3 loop spans 15 amino acids. CDR1 and CDR2 from the germline V gene are KGHSH and LQKENI. Trimming pared 5 bases from V and 3 bases from J, leaving 14 bases between. The CDR3 DNA reads TGTGCCAGCTCATATGACAGGACCGTCAATCAGCCCCAGCATTTT. It specifies CASSYDRTVNQPQHF.

This clonotype was observed once. Just one base apart from a much larger clone, this may be a read error. The chain employs TRBV15 and TRBJ2-2; 7 bases align to TRBD1. The germline V gene has CDR1 LNHNV and CDR2 YYDKDF (reference sequence). The CDR3 totals 15 residues. Trimming at V came to 1 base and at J to 7 bases, leaving 6 bases not matched to a gene. CDR3 bases: TGTGCCACCAGCAGAGGGACAGGTTCGATCGGGGAGCTGTTTTTT. Protein sequence: CATSRGTGSIGELFF.

The rearrangement uses TRBV15 and TRBJ1-2; 9 bases agree with TRBD1. Germline V gene data show CDR1 as LNHNV and CDR2 as YYDKDF (reference sequence). V lost 3 bases, J lost 7 bases, and 6 bases stayed unmatched. The CDR3 runs to 14 residues. CDR3 region: CATSSRTGALGYTF. In DNA form, the CDR3 reads TGTGCCACCAGCAGCCGGACAGGGGCGCTTGGCTACACCTTC. The variable domain in full, completed from reference TRBV15 and TRBJ1-2, reads DAMVIQNPRYQVTQFGKPVTLSCSQTLNHNVMYWYQQKSSQAPKLLFHYYDKDFNNEADTPDNFQSRRPNTSFCFLDIRSPGLGDTAMYLCATSSRTGALGYTFGSGTRLTVV.

This clonotype occurred a few times. This chain connects TRBV27 to TRBJ1-1; tentative D call: TRBD1 (6 bases). Germline V gene sequence: CDR1 MNHEY, CDR2 SMNVEV (reference sequence). The CDR3 runs 14 residues. Trimming took off 5 bases at V and 0 bases at J, with 10 bases between the two ends. CDR3 DNA sequence: TGTGCCAGCAGTCTGAAGGGGGTGAACACTGAAGCTTTCTTT. Protein product: CASSLKGVNTEAFF.

The rearrangement uses TRBV30 and TRBJ1-1; D unresolved. Germline V gives CDR1 GTSNPN, CDR2 SVGIG (reference sequence). Trimming shortened V by 5 bases and J by 2 bases, and 12 bases separated the two germline ends. This CDR3 region has 13 residues. The CDR3 DNA is TGTGCCTGGGACAACGCGGCCAACACTGAAGCTTTCTTT. Translating gives CAWDNAANTEAFF.

There are many counts of this clonotype. The V and J genes are TRBV12-3 or TRBV12-4 and TRBJ2-1; D might be TRBD2 (5 bases). This CDR3 is 13 amino acids long. The ends were cut back, 3 bases at V and 3 bases at J, with 6 bases in the middle. The DNA for the CDR3 is TGTGCCAGCAGTTTCGGGGACTACAATGAGCAGTTCTTC. Translating it yields CASSFGDYNEQFF.

There are a few counts of this clonotype. This chain uses TRBV11-2 with TRBJ2-7, with 11 positions matching TRBD1. The CDR3 is made up of 18 amino acids. J was trimmed by 4 bases and V by 4 bases; bases with no gene match: 15. Germline CDR1 SGHAT, CDR2 FQNNGV. The CDR3 DNA is TGTGCCAGCAGCTCTAGAGGGCTTGTGGGGACAGGGGGTTACGAGCAGTACTTC. Its translation is CASSSRGLVGTGGYEQYF.

The rearrangement uses TRBV7-2 and TRBJ2-1; TRBD1 is a possible D gene (6 bases). CDR1 and CDR2 from the germline V gene are SGHTA and FQGNSA. The CDR3 sequence is 15 residues long. Deletions cut 2 bases from V and 3 bases from J, with 11 bases between. DNA of the CDR3: TGTGCCAGCAGCTTAAGAGAGACAGGCTACAATGAGCAGTTCTTC. It is translated as CASSLRETGYNEQFF.

V gene TRBV2 combines with J gene TRBJ2-5; D ambiguous. V was clipped by 4 bases and J by 0 bases, with 9 bases between them. Germline values: CDR1 SNHLY, CDR2 FYNNEI. The CDR3 is made up of 14 amino acids. The CDR3 DNA reads TGTGCCAGCAGTGTAGGGCCTTACCAAGAGACCCAGTACTTC. Its protein product is CASSVGPYQETQYF.

This clonotype has more than one count but fewer than ten. V gene TRBV6-2 or TRBV6-3 combines with J gene TRBJ2-5; D not certain. CDR3 size: 14 residues. Trimming cost V 2 bases and J 5 bases, with 12 bases left between them. Per germline, CDR1 MNHEY and CDR2 SVGEGT. This chain's CDR3 is CASSYPRSRETQYF. In DNA form, the CDR3 reads TGTGCCAGCAGTTACCCACGGTCGCGGGAGACCCAGTACTTC.

The table lists this clonotype with many counts. J is TRBJ2-3 and V is TRBV12-3 or TRBV12-4; D gene unclear. CDR3 length: 14 residues. The V end was cut by 3 bases, the J end by 1 base, with 8 bases between. The CDR3 bases are TGTGCCAGCAGTTTGAGTAGGGGCACAGATACGCAGTATTTT. Its protein is CASSLSRGTDTQYF.

This clonotype was seen a handful of times. The V call is TRBV7-2, the J call TRBJ2-7; a possible D gene is TRBD1 (6 bases). V lost 3 bases and J 3 bases, leaving 12 bases between the germline ends. Germline-derived CDR1 and CDR2 are SGHTA and FQGNSA. There are 14 residues in the CDR3. The CDR3 region is CASSLSGAIYEQYF. The CDR3 DNA sequence: TGTGCCAGCAGCTTGTCAGGGGCAATCTACGAGCAGTACTTC.

This clonotype has more than one count but fewer than ten. The rearrangement joins TRBV5-1 to TRBJ2-3; D possibly corresponds to TRBD1 (6 bases). This CDR3 is 14 amino acids long. CDR1 SGHRS and CDR2 YFSETQ come from the germline V gene. V was trimmed by 5 bases and J by 0 bases, leaving 10 bases between them. CDR3 amino acids: CASSTGQSTDTQYF. In DNA, the CDR3 is TGCGCCAGCAGTACTGGACAGAGCACAGATACGCAGTATTTT.

The chain is built from TRBV10-3 and TRBJ2-3; no firm D call. The CDR3 totals 11 residues. In germline, CDR1 is ENHRY, CDR2 SYGVKD. With 5 bases removed from V and 6 bases from J, the gap between germline ends came to 6 bases. CDR3 amino acids: CAISLGDTQYF. Written as DNA, the CDR3 is TGTGCCATCAGTTTGGGGGATACGCAGTATTTT.

This clonotype has at least ten counts. V gene TRBV7-9 combines with J gene TRBJ2-1; 10 bases are a match to TRBD2. The CDR3 length is 15 residues. V dropped 4 bases and J dropped 4; count of bases not matched to a gene: 4. In germline, CDR1 is SEHNR, CDR2 FQNEAQ (reference sequence). The CDR3 loop is CASSSRTSGYNEQFF. DNA for the CDR3: TGTGCCAGCAGCTCCCGGACTAGCGGATACAATGAGCAGTTCTTC. Looking up the rest from reference TRBV7-9 and TRBJ2-1 gives the full variable domain: DTGVSQNPRHKITKRGQNVTFRCDPISEHNRLYWYRQTLGQGPEFLTYFQNEAQLEKSRLLSDRFSAERPKGSFSTLEIQRTEQGDSAMYLCASSSRTSGYNEQFFGPGTRLTVL.